The 19 T cell receptor beta chains below come from one sample, sequenced in a study of T cell changes during pregnancy in multiple sclerosis (dated by TCRdb to between 2017 and 2020). Libraries came from the immunoSEQ multiplex PCR assay. The clones in this table, taken by TCRdb from immuneACCESS, are in-frame only. Not every clone is retained; where verified, under half of the shortfall comes from an unresolved V gene, and the cause of the rest is unknown. This sample comprises under 70,000 clones, less than 95% of them detected only once. Of the sample, 5.5% to 7% is held by the ten largest clones. The input for sequencing was peripheral blood, taken in the third trimester of pregnancy. Receptors originate from a female donor in good health, enrolled as a control in a pregnancy study.

The chain links TRBV2 to TRBJ2-2; a weak D match, TRBD1 (5 bases). The V and J ends lost 9 bases and 1 base respectively, with 12 bases between them. Germline V lookup: CDR1 SNHLY, CDR2 FYNNEI. This CDR3 is built from 14 residues. CDR3 in amino acids: CASVQGLNTGELFF. As DNA, the CDR3 is TGTGCCAGTGTTCAGGGTTTGAACACCGGGGAGCTGTTTTTT.

CDR3 DNA sequence: TGTGCCAGCTCACCCCGGGACAGGGGCATTCCTATGAACACTGAAGCTTTCTTT. Protein: CASSPRDRGIPMNTEAFF. This chain joins TRBV18 and TRBJ1-1, with 10 bases that match TRBD1. Per the germline V gene, CDR1 is KGHSH and CDR2 is LQKENI. The CDR3 has 18 residues. J gave up 0 bases and V 3 bases, and 10 bases lay outside the gene matches.

This clone has only a few counts. The chain links TRBV5-1 to TRBJ1-3; no clear D. The V gene lost 2 bases and the J gene lost 4 bases, with 16 bases spanning the gap. Germline values: CDR1 SGHRS, CDR2 YFSETQ. The CDR3 is 16 residues long. This CDR3 is CASSLDGVSGGNTIYF. CDR3 coding DNA: TGCGCCAGCAGCTTAGACGGGGTCAGTGGGGGAAACACCATATATTTT. The full variable domain, its missing parts supplied by reference TRBV5-1 and TRBJ1-3, is KAGVTQTPRYLIKTRGQQVTLSCSPISGHRSVSWYQQTPGQGLQFLFEYFSETQRNKGNFPGRFSGRQFSNSRSEMNVSTLELGDSALYLCASSLDGVSGGNTIYFGEGSWLTVV.

The chain employs TRBV19 and TRBJ1-1; D perhaps matches TRBD1 (5 bases). The CDR3 consists of 13 residues. V lost 4 bases, J lost 7 bases, and 13 bases lay in between. Germline V gene lookup returns CDR1 LNHDA and CDR2 SQIVND (reference sequence). DNA for the CDR3: TGTGCCAGTAGTACCCTGAGGGGAGGTGAAGCTTTCTTT. Translated, it gives CASSTLRGGEAFF.

The table lists this clone with a count of one. The chain recombines TRBV9 with TRBJ2-2; D is possibly TRBD2 (6 bases). CDR3 size: 16 residues. Germline loops: CDR1 SGDLS, CDR2 YYNGEE. V lost 3 bases, J lost 7 bases, and 19 bases lay in between. The CDR3 region is CASSALGTLKGGELFF. The CDR3 DNA reads as TGTGCCAGCAGCGCCCTGGGGACTTTGAAGGGCGGGGAGCTGTTTTTT.

CDR3 sequence reads: CASSQSGQGFEQYF. In DNA form, the CDR3 reads TGTGCCAGCAGTCAATCGGGACAGGGTTTCGAGCAGTACTTC. This chain uses TRBV6-5 with TRBJ2-7; 9 bases agree with TRBD1. V lost 5 bases, J lost 6 bases, and 8 bases stayed unmatched. The germline gives CDR1 MNHEY, CDR2 SVGAGI. The CDR3 consists of 14 residues.

The chain combines TRBV11-3 with TRBJ2-2; D perhaps matches TRBD2 (6 bases). Germline CDR1 reads SGHNT; CDR2 reads YENEEA. There are 15 residues in the CDR3. V was cut by 1 base and J by 6 bases, with 12 bases left in between. CDR3 sequence (DNA): TGTGCCAGCAGCTTAGTTACTGGGGGGTCCGGGGAGCTGTTTTTT. It yields the protein CASSLVTGGSGELFF. Supplemented by reference TRBV11-3 and TRBJ2-2, the full variable domain reads EAGVVQSPRYKIIEKKQPVAFWCNPISGHNTLYWYLQNLGQGPELLIRYENEEAVDDSQLPKDRFSAERLKGVDSTLKIQPAELGDSAVYLCASSLVTGGSGELFFGEGSRLTVL.

This chain links TRBV4-2 with TRBJ1-5; D remains ambiguous. Trimming took 0 bases from V and 3 from J, leaving 9 bases between them. The CDR3 spans 15 residues. CDR1 is LGHNA and CDR2 is YNFKEQ in the germline V gene. The CDR3 reads CASSQDGGVNQPQHF. The CDR3 DNA reads as TGTGCCAGCAGCCAAGACGGCGGTGTCAATCAGCCCCAGCATTTT.

This clone is a singleton in its sample. CDR3 amino acids: CASSFGRGTQPTDTQYF. CDR3 DNA: TGTGCCAGCAGCTTTGGTAGGGGCACCCAACCCACAGATACGCAGTATTTT. The rearrangement uses TRBV7-9 and TRBJ2-3; possibly TRBD1 for D (5 bases). Germline-derived CDR1 and CDR2 are SEHNR and FQNEAQ (reference sequence). This CDR3 is built from 17 residues. Between the trimmed V and J ends, which lost 3 bases and 2 bases, there was a span of 18 bases.

The gene calls are TRBV2 and TRBJ2-1; 12 bases agree with TRBD2. This CDR3 contains 15 residues. J gave up 3 bases and V 4 bases, and 1 base lay outside the gene matches. Per germline, CDR1 SNHLY and CDR2 FYNNEI. CDR3 sequence: CASSGTSGNYNEQFF. The CDR3 DNA reads TGTGCCAGCAGTGGGACTAGCGGGAACTACAATGAGCAGTTCTTC.

V gene TRBV7-9 combines with J gene TRBJ1-1; 8 nucleotides line up with TRBD1. V was clipped by 1 base and J by 5 bases; unmatched bases: 9. The CDR3 extends over 16 amino acids. Per the germline V gene, CDR1 is SEHNR and CDR2 is FQNEAQ (reference sequence). The CDR3 nucleotides are TGTGCCAGCAGCTTAGTGGACAGGGTTATTGGTACTGAAGCTTTCTTT. Amino acids: CASSLVDRVIGTEAFF. The whole variable domain, remainder taken from reference TRBV7-9 and TRBJ1-1, is DTGVSQNPRHKITKRGQNVTFRCDPISEHNRLYWYRQTLGQGPEFLTYFQNEAQLEKSRLLSDRFSAERPKGSFSTLEIQRTEQGDSAMYLCASSLVDRVIGTEAFFGQGTRLTVV.

The rearrangement links TRBV7-2 to TRBJ2-7, with D possibly TRBD2 on 5 matching bases. This CDR3 is built from 13 residues. The germline CDR1 and CDR2 sequences are SGHTA and FQGNSA. The germline V and J ends were trimmed by 3 bases and 4 bases, with 10 bases remaining between them. CDR3 protein: CASSFSGDYEQYF. CDR3 DNA sequence: TGTGCCAGCAGCTTCTCCGGGGATTACGAGCAGTACTTC.

This chain joins TRBV19 and TRBJ2-1, with TRBD2 identical over 10 bases. From germline, CDR1 is LNHDA and CDR2 SQIVND (reference sequence). The V segment lost 1 base and the J segment 6 bases; nucleotides outside the gene matches: 9. This CDR3 has 17 residues. DNA of the CDR3: TGTGCCAGTAGTATAGGGGGGCTAGCGGGGGCTGGCAATGAGCAGTTCTTC. It specifies CASSIGGLAGAGNEQFF. Full variable domain (outside the CDR3, taken from reference TRBV19 and TRBJ2-1): DGGITQSPKYLFRKEGQNVTLSCEQNLNHDAMYWYRQDPGQGLRLIYYSQIVNDFQKGDIAEGYSVSREKKESFPLTVTSAQKNPTAFYLCASSIGGLAGAGNEQFFGPGTRLTVL.

The chain recombines TRBV7-2 with TRBJ2-1; a weak D match, TRBD2 (5 bases). The CDR3 runs to 15 residues. Trimming stripped 1 base from V and 6 bases from J, with 13 bases between. From germline, CDR1 is SGHTA and CDR2 FQGNSA. This chain's CDR3 is CASSLGTGWGNEQFF. CDR3 sequence (DNA): TGTGCCAGCAGCTTAGGGACGGGATGGGGCAATGAGCAGTTCTTC.

This chain uses TRBV4-1 with TRBJ1-1, with a possible D match to TRBD1 (6 bases). CDR1 and CDR2 (germline): MGHRA, YSYEKL. CDR3 length: 18 amino acids. The ends were cut back, 1 base at V and 5 bases at J, with 23 bases in the middle. Written as DNA, the CDR3 is TGCGCCAGCAGCCAAGCTCGGGGGGCGAGGGTAGCACGGACTGAAGCTTTCTTT. Its translation: CASSQARGARVARTEAFF.

This clone was seen a single time. This chain connects TRBV28 to TRBJ2-3; 8 positions agree with TRBD2. Trimming cost V 7 bases and J 4 bases; bases outside gene matches: 13. The CDR3 is 16 residues long. Germline CDR1 and CDR2: MDHEN and SYDVKM. CDR3 in DNA: TGTGCCAGCACCTCCCTCGGGGGGGTGGACGCAGATACGCAGTATTTT. As protein: CASTSLGGVDADTQYF.

The rearrangement links TRBV2 to TRBJ1-2, with D uncertain. Germline assignment: CDR1 SNHLY and CDR2 FYNNEI. V was shortened by 11 bases and J by 3 bases, with 16 bases between the two germline ends. The CDR3 contains 13 residues. The CDR3 spells CAPRGLRDYGYTF. The CDR3, as DNA: TGTGCCCCACGCGGCCTCCGGGACTATGGCTACACCTTC.

V and J are TRBV19 and TRBJ2-5; 12 nucleotides line up with TRBD2. The ends lost 5 bases at V and 3 bases at J; junction bases unmatched: 4. The CDR3 covers 15 residues. CDR1 is LNHDA, CDR2 SQIVND, per germline (reference sequence). Here the CDR3 reads CASSLRTSGEETQYF. The CDR3 DNA follows: TGTGCCAGTAGTCTACGGACTAGCGGGGAAGAGACCCAGTACTTC. The variable domain in full, with the rest retrieved from reference TRBV19 and TRBJ2-5, is DGGITQSPKYLFRKEGQNVTLSCEQNLNHDAMYWYRQDPGQGLRLIYYSQIVNDFQKGDIAEGYSVSREKKESFPLTVTSAQKNPTAFYLCASSLRTSGEETQYFGPGTRLLVL.

The rearrangement links TRBV5-4 to TRBJ2-1; the D gene is possibly TRBD2 (5 bases). The CDR3 length is 15 residues. V dropped 2 bases and J dropped 1 base, with 10 bases sitting between them. CDR1 and CDR2 from the germline V gene are SGHNT and YYREEE (reference sequence). The CDR3 DNA sequence: TGTGCCAGCAGCTTTGCGACGGGGTCCTACAATGAGCAGTTCTTC. This sequence encodes CASSFATGSYNEQFF.